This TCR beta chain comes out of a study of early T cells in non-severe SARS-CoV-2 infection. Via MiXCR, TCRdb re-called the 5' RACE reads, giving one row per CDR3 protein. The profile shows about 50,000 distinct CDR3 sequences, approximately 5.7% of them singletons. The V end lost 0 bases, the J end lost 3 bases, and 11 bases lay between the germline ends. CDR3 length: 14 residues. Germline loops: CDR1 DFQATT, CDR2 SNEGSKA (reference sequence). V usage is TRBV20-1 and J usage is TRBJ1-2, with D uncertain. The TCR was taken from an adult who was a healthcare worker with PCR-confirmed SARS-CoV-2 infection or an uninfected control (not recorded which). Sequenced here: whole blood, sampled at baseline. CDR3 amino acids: CSARDGRTHYGYTF. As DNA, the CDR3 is TGCAGTGCTAGAGATGGCAGAACCCACTATGGCTACACCTTC.